This TCR beta chain was sequenced for a study of cytomegalovirus exposure and HLA in healthy donors. PCR used 60 Vbeta primers and 13 Jbeta primers. Profiled with immunoSEQ multiplex PCR; TCRdb holds only in-frame clones, not every one. The data contain around 120,000 clones, over 70% of them singletons. Germline V gene sequence: CDR1 SGHRS, CDR2 YFSETQ. V was trimmed by 2 bases and J by 7 bases, leaving 6 bases between them. This CDR3 comprises 12 residues. Study-wide findings and caveats: Later analysis revealed greater clonal expansion in HLA-associated TCR beta chains than in equally common others. What a later analysis showed was that several of the most significant clusters appeared linked to common viral pathogens. Overall, roughly 170 TCR beta chains were annotated as cytomegalovirus-associated.

The donors, nominally healthy at sampling, likely had unrecorded immune exposures. Worth noting for this clone: The antigen remains undetermined.

The chain employs TRBV5-1 and TRBJ1-4; TRBD1 is a possible D gene (6 bases). Sequenced sample: PBMCs. The clonotype originates from a woman aged 60-70 years in good health and CMV-seropositive. CDR3 in DNA: TGCGCCAGCAGCTTCAGGGGTGAAAAACTGTTTTTT. Amino acids: CASSFRGEKLFF. Variable domain in full (rest from reference TRBV5-1 and TRBJ1-4): KAGVTQTPRYLIKTRGQQVTLSCSPISGHRSVSWYQQTPGQGLQFLFEYFSETQRNKGNFPGRFSGRQFSNSRSEMNVSTLELGDSALYLCASSFRGEKLFFGSGTQLSVL.